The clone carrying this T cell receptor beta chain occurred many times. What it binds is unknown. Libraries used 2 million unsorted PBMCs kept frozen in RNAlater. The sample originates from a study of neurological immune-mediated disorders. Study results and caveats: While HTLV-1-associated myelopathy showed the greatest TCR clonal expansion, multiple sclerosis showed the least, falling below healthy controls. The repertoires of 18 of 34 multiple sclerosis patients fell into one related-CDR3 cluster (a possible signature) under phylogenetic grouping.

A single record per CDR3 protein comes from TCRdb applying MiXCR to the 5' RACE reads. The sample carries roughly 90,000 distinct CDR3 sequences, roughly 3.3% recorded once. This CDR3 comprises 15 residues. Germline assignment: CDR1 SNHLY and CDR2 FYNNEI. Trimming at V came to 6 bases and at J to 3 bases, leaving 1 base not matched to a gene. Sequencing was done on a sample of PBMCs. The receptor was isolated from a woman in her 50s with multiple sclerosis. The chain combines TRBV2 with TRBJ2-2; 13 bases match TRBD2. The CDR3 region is CASRGLAGDTGELFF. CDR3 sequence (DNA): TGTGCCAGCAGAGGACTAGCGGGAGACACCGGGGAGCTGTTTTTT.